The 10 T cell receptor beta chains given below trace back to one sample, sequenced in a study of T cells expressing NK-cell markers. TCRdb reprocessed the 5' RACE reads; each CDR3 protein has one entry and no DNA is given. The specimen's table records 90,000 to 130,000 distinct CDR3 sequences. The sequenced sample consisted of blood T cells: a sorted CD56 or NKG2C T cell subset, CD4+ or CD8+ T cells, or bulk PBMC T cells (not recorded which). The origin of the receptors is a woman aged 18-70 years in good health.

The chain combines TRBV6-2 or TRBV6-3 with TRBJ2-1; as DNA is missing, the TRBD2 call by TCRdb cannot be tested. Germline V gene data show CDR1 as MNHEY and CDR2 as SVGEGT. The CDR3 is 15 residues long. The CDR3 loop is CASSSGLAEYNEQFF.

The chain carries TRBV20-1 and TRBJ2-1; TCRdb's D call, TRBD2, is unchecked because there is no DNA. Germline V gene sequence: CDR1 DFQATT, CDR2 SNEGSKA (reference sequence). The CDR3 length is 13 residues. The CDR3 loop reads CSAREGLRVEQFF.

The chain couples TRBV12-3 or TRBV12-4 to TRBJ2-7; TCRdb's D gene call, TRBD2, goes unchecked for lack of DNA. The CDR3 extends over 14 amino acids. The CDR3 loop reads CASSLPTDFYEQYF.

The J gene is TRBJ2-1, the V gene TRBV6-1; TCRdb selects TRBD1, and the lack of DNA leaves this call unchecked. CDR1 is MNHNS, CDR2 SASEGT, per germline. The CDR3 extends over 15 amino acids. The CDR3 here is CASWAGGEYDNEQFF.

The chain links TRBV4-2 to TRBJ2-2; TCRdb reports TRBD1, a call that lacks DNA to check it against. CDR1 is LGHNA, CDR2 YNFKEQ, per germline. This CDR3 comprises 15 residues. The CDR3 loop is CASSQERAGTGELFF.

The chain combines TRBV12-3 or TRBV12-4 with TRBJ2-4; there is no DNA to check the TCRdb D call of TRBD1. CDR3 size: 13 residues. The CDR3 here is CASSFSDKGQGYF.

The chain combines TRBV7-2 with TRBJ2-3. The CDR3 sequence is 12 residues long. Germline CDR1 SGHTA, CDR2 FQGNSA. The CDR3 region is CASCGVEDTQYF. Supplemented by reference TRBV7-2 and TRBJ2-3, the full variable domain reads GAGVSQSPSNKVTEKGKDVELRCDPISGHTALYWYRQSLGQGLEFLIYFQGNSAPDKSGLPSDRFSAERTGGSVSTLTIQRTQQEDSAVYLCASCGVEDTQYFGPGTRLTVL.

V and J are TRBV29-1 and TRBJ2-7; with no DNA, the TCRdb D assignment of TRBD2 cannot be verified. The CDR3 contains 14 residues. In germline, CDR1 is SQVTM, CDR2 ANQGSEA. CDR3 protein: CSVEGLAGNYEQYF.

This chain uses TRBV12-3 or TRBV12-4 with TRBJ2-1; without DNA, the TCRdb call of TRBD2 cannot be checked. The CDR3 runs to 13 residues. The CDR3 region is CASRMGGDNEQFF.

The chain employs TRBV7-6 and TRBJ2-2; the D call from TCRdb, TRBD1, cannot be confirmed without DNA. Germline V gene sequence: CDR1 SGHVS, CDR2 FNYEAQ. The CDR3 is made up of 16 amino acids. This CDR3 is CASSPIQGRNTGELFF.